One sample yielded the 7 T cell receptor beta chains listed below, sequenced in a study of cytomegalovirus exposure and HLA in healthy donors. This PCR relied on a set of 60 Vbeta primers and 13 Jbeta primers. Here immunoSEQ multiplex PCR was the method, and the copy in TCRdb shows in-frame clones only, minus some. The data show 200,000 to 250,000 clones, around 76% seen once. Material for sequencing was PBMCs. The source of these receptors is a woman in her thirties or forties in good health and CMV-seropositive.

In this sample, this clone turned up once. The CDR3: CASSLGSSGGQETQYF. In DNA form, the CDR3 reads TGCGCCAGCAGCTTGGGGTCTAGCGGGGGCCAAGAGACCCAGTACTTC. The chain combines TRBV5-1 with TRBJ2-5; TRBD2 matches at 10 bases. The germline gives CDR1 SGHRS, CDR2 YFSETQ. The J segment lost 1 base and the V segment lost 0 bases, leaving 3 bases of the junction unmatched. The CDR3 is made up of 16 amino acids.

This chain links TRBV4-3 with TRBJ1-1; maybe TRBD1 (5 bases). CDR3 length: 14 residues. Germline V gives CDR1 LGHNA, CDR2 YSLEER. V gave up 0 bases and J gave up 3 bases, with 8 bases separating them. CDR3 sequence reads: CASSQDPRDTEAFF. For the CDR3, the DNA is TGCGCCAGCAGCCAAGATCCCAGGGACACTGAAGCTTTCTTT.

The rearrangement uses TRBV9 and TRBJ1-1, with 7 bases that match TRBD1. V trimming: 3 bases; J trimming: 0 bases; junction bases outside the gene matches: 8. The length of the CDR3 is 16 residues. Looked up from germline, CDR1 is SGDLS and CDR2 is YYNGEE. The CDR3 nucleotides read TGTGCCAGCAGCGCCTACGACAGGGTAATGAACACTGAAGCTTTCTTT. Translated: CASSAYDRVMNTEAFF.

The CDR3 nucleotides read TGCGCCAGCAGCTTTGGCACGTCCACAGGGACCTCTAATGAAAAACTGTTTTTT. Amino acids: CASSFGTSTGTSNEKLFF. The V and J genes are TRBV5-1 and TRBJ1-4; D possibly corresponds to TRBD1 (6 bases). V was shortened by 2 bases and J by 3 bases, with 20 bases between the two germline ends. The CDR3 is 18 residues long. Germline CDR1 and CDR2: SGHRS and YFSETQ.

The genes are TRBV11-2 and TRBJ1-3; D is ambiguous. Germline lookup yields CDR1 SGHAT and CDR2 FQNNGV. The CDR3 has 17 amino acids. The V gene lost 1 base and the J gene lost 0 bases, with 13 bases spanning the gap. CDR3 bases: TGTGCCAGCAGCTTAGGGGGAGGACCCAACTCTGGAAACACCATATATTTT. This encodes CASSLGGGPNSGNTIYF.

The chain employs TRBV7-8 and TRBJ1-1; D is possibly TRBD1 (5 bases). Germline assignment: CDR1 SGHVS and CDR2 FQNEAQ. There are 15 residues in the CDR3. V lost 1 base, J lost 3 bases, and 12 bases lay in between. CDR3 residues: CASSLEGRVHTEAFF. The CDR3 DNA sequence: TGTGCCAGCAGCTTAGAAGGCAGGGTCCACACTGAAGCTTTCTTT.

The genes are TRBV7-9 and TRBJ2-6, with D hard to call. Trimming removed 0 bases at V and 3 bases at J, with 3 bases between. In germline, CDR1 is SEHNR, CDR2 FQNEAQ (reference sequence). The CDR3 totals 14 residues. CDR3 residues: CASSLAVGANVLTF. The CDR3, as DNA: TGTGCCAGCAGCTTAGCCGTTGGGGCCAACGTCCTGACTTTC.